This TCR beta chain was sequenced during a study of control samples from healthy donors and cancer patients. Trimming pared 6 bases from V and 0 bases from J, leaving 5 bases between. The CDR3 is 13 residues long. Sequenced by immunoSEQ multiplex PCR; TCRdb stores in-frame clones only, minus some. The top ten hold less than 1.6% of the sample, which has around 230,000 clones, around 94% seen once. The TCR comes from a man over 45 in good health. This sequence joins TRBV12-3 or TRBV12-4 and TRBJ2-2, with D hard to call. The sample comprised blood. Written as DNA, the CDR3 is TGTGCCAGCAGCCAATCGAACACCGGGGAGCTGTTTTTT. This codes for CASSQSNTGELFF.